This T cell receptor beta chain derives from a study of cytomegalovirus exposure and HLA in healthy donors. Points from the study as a whole: CMV serostatus was the only immune exposure information that was available. In all likelihood, a cluster of highly shared sequence variants was a sequencing artifact. The Asian-associated ancestry cluster reportedly had fewer N-insertions than the approximately 610-donor mean in a later analysis. Later on, a genetic analysis was performed. It linked a missense variant in DCLRE1C with V- and J-gene trimming of TCR beta.

As regards this clone: Its antigen remains unidentified.

This CDR3 region has 17 residues. The germline CDR1 and CDR2 sequences are LNHDA and SQIVND (reference sequence). J was trimmed by 3 bases and V by 8 bases; bases with no gene match: 12. The PCR had 60 Vbeta and 13 Jbeta primers. Only in-frame clones appear in the TCRdb table, and some are missing; sequencing was by immunoSEQ multiplex PCR. In the table there are 80,000 to 95,000 clones, around three quarters of which are singletons. This clonotype was sampled from a woman in her fifties or sixties in good health and CMV-seropositive. Source material: PBMCs. This sequence joins TRBV19 and TRBJ1-5; 11 nucleotides match TRBD1. CDR3 sequence: CASRDRGIGGPNQPQHF. Written as DNA, the CDR3 is TGTGCCAGTCGGGACAGGGGGATTGGGGGTCCCAATCAGCCCCAGCATTTT.